This TCR beta chain stems from a study of post-analysis software for immune sequencing data. Study-wide context: Relapsing-remitting, secondary progressive and progressive-relapsing forms of multiple sclerosis all featured among disease courses. Regarding the study as a whole: Clustering by F measure revealed strong co-clustering among samples prepared together in one batch. Normalized Chao1 diversity was significantly reduced in patients versus controls.

cDNA libraries for TCR beta contained unique molecular identifiers. There were roughly 0.95 to 10 million T cells, and about 540,000 cDNA molecules came from them. TCRdb itself ran the PCR reads through MiXCR, one entry per CDR3 protein. The top ten hold under 15% of the sample, which has approximately 400,000 distinct CDR3 sequences, about a third seen once. About this clonotype itself: Antigen: not known.

Sequenced input: blood. This clonotype was sampled from a girl between 10 and 17 years old with multiple sclerosis.

The CDR3 DNA is TGTGCCAGCAGCCCCCTGAGCGGGGGGAGGGAGACCCAGTACTTC. Translation: CASSPLSGGRETQYF. The chain links TRBV6-5 to TRBJ2-5; the match to TRBD2 covers 9 bases. This CDR3 region has 15 residues. The germline V gene encodes CDR1 MNHEY and CDR2 SVGAGI. The V segment lost 6 bases and the J segment 5 bases; nucleotides outside the gene matches: 10.